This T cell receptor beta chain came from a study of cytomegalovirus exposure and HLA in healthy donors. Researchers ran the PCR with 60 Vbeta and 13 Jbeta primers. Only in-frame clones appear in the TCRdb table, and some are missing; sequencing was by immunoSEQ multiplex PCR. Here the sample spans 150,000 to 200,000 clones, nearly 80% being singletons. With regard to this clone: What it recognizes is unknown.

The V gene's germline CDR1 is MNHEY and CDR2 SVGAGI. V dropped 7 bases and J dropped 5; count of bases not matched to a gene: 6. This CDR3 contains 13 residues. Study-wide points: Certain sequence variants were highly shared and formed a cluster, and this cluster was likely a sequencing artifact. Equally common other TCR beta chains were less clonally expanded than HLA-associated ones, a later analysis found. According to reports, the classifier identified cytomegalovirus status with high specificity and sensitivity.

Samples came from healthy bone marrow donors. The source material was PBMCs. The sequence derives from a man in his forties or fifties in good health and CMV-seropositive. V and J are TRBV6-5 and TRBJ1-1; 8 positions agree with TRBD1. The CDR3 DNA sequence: TGTGCCAGCACCCAACAGGGGGGAACTGAAGCTTTCTTT. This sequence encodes CASTQQGGTEAFF.